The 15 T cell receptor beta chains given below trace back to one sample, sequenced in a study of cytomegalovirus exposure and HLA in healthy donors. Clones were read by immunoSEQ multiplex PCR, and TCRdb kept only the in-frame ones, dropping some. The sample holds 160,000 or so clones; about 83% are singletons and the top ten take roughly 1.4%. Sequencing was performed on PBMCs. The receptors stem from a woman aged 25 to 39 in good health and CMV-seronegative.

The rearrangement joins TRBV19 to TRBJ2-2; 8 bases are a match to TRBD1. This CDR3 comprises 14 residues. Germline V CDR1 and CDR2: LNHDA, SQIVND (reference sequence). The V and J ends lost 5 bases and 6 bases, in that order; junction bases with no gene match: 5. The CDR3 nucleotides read TGTGCCAGTAGTTCACAGGGGGTAGCCGGGGAGCTGTTTTTT. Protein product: CASSSQGVAGELFF.

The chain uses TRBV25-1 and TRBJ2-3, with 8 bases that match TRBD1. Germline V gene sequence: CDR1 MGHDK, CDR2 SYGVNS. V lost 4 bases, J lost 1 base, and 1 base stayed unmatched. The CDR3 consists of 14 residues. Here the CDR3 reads CASSAGQGTDTQYF. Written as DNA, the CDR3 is TGTGCCAGCAGTGCGGGACAGGGCACAGATACGCAGTATTTT.

CDR3 protein: CASSQIGTEYYEQYF. CDR3 in DNA: TGCGCCAGCAGCCAAATAGGGACTGAATACTACGAGCAGTACTTC. The rearrangement joins TRBV4-1 to TRBJ2-7; maybe TRBD2 (6 bases). Trimming removed 2 bases from V and 3 bases from J, with 14 bases in between. CDR1 is MGHRA, CDR2 YSYEKL, per germline. This CDR3 has 15 amino acids.

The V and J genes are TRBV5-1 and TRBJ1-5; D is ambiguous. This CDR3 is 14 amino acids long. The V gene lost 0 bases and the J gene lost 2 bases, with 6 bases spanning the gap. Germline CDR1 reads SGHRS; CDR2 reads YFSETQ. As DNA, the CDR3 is TGCGCCAGCAGCTTGGAATCGGGCAATCAGCCCCAGCATTTT. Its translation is CASSLESGNQPQHF. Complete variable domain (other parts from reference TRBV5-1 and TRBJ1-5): KAGVTQTPRYLIKTRGQQVTLSCSPISGHRSVSWYQQTPGQGLQFLFEYFSETQRNKGNFPGRFSGRQFSNSRSEMNVSTLELGDSALYLCASSLESGNQPQHFGDGTRLSIL.

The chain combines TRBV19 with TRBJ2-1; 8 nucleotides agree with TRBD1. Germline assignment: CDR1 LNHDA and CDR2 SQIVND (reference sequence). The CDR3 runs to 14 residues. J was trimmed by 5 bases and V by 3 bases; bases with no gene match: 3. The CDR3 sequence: CASSIRGPNNEQFF. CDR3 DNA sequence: TGTGCCAGTAGTATCAGGGGGCCTAACAATGAGCAGTTCTTC.

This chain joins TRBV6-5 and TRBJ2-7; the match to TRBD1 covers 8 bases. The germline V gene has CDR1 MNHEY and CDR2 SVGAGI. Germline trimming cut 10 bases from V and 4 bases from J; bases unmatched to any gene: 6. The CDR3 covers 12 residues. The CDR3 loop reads CATRTGIYEQYF. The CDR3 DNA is TGTGCCACCAGGACAGGGATATACGAGCAGTACTTC.

CDR3 bases: TGTGCCAGCAGCTTCGGGACTGAAGCTTTCTTT. Translation: CASSFGTEAFF. The V gene is TRBV5-4, the J gene TRBJ1-1; D remains unclear. The CDR3 has 11 residues. V was trimmed by 2 bases and J by 5 bases, leaving 4 bases between them. From germline, CDR1 is SGHNT and CDR2 YYREEE (reference sequence). Variable domain in full (rest from reference TRBV5-4 and TRBJ1-1): ETGVTQSPTHLIKTRGQQVTLRCSSQSGHNTVSWYQQALGQGPQFIFQYYREEENGRGNFPPRFSGLQFPNYSSELNVNALELDDSALYLCASSFGTEAFFGQGTRLTVV.

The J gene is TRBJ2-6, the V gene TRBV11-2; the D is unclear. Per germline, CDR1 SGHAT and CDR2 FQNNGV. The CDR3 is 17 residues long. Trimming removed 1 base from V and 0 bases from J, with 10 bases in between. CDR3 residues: CASSLGVSPSGANVLTF. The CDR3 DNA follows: TGTGCCAGCAGCTTAGGAGTCTCCCCCTCTGGGGCCAACGTCCTGACTTTC.

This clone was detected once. CDR3 in DNA: TGTGCCAGTAGTTTGGCCTGGGGCACCTCCTACAATGAGCAGTTCTTC. Translated, it gives CASSLAWGTSYNEQFF. This sequence joins TRBV19 and TRBJ2-1; the D gene is possibly TRBD1 (5 bases). The V end lost 5 bases, the J end lost 0 bases, and 14 bases lay between the germline ends. The CDR3 extends over 16 amino acids. CDR1 and CDR2 from the germline V gene are LNHDA and SQIVND (reference sequence).

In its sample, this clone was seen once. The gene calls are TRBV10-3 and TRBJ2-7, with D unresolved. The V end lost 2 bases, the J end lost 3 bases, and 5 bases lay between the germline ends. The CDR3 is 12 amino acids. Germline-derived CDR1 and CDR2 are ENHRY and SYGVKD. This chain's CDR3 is CAISETDYEQYF. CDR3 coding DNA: TGTGCCATCAGTGAGACTGACTACGAGCAGTACTTC.

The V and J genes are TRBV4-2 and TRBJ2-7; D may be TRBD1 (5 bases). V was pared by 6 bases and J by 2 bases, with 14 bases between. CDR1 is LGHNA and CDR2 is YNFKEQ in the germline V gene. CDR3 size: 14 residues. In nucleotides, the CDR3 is TGTGCCAGCAGATCGACAGACCAAACCTACGAGCAGTACTTC. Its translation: CASRSTDQTYEQYF.

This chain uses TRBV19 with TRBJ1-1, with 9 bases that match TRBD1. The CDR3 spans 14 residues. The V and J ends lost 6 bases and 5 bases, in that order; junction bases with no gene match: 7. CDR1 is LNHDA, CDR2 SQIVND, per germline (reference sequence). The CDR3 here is CASRLYRGQTEAFF. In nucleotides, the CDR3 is TGTGCCAGTAGGCTTTACAGGGGGCAGACTGAAGCTTTCTTT.

The CDR3 nucleotides read TGTGCCCTGAGGGATGGCTACACCTTC. This translates into CALRDGYTF. V and J are TRBV6-1 and TRBJ1-2; no firm D call. The CDR3 extends over 9 amino acids. Germline lookup yields CDR1 MNHNS and CDR2 SASEGT. V was pared by 11 bases and J by 6 bases, with 7 bases between.

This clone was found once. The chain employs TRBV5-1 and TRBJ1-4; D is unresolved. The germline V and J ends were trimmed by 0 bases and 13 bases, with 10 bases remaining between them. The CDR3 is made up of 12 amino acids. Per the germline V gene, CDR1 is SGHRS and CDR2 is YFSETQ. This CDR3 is CASSLGEGSLFF. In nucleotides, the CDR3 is TGCGCCAGCAGCTTGGGGGAGGGTTCACTGTTTTTT.

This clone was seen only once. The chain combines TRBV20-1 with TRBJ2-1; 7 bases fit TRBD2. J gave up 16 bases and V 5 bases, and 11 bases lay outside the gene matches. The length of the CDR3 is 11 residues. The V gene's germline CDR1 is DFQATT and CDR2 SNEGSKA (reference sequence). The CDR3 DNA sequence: TGCAGTGCTCAAATGGGGGGGGTACAATTCTTC. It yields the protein CSAQMGGVQFF.